The 3 T cell receptor beta chains in this list originate from one sample, sequenced in a study of identical twins. A single record per CDR3 protein comes from TCRdb applying MiXCR to the 5' RACE reads. The top ten hold 1.6% of the sample, which has some 600,000 distinct CDR3 sequences, about 7% seen once. This sample was also put to use in a study of yellow fever vaccine responses in identical twins.

Sequenced input: PBMCs. These receptors were obtained from a woman aged 18-29 years in good health.

This clonotype was seen repeatedly, ten times or more. CDR3 bases: TGCGCCAGCAGCTTTGTCGGGGGGCGGCTTTCTGAGGAGTACTTC. Its protein product is CASSFVGGRLSEEYF. This rearrangement joins TRBV5-1 to TRBJ2-7; D perhaps matches TRBD2 (7 bases). Germline V gene lookup returns CDR1 SGHRS and CDR2 YFSETQ. The CDR3 consists of 15 residues. V shed 2 bases and J shed 11 bases, with 23 bases lying between them.

V gene TRBV20-1 combines with J gene TRBJ2-3; 7 bases align to TRBD2. Germline values: CDR1 DFQATT, CDR2 SNEGSKA (reference sequence). The CDR3 totals 14 residues. J was trimmed by 4 bases and V by 0 bases; bases with no gene match: 4. The CDR3 loop is CSARDGGRADTQYF. The CDR3 DNA follows: TGCAGTGCTAGAGATGGGGGGAGGGCAGATACGCAGTATTTT.

This clonotype was recorded a few times. CDR3 sequence (DNA): TGTGCCAGCAGTGCGACCCCGCGAACGATTGAAGCTTTCTTT. It specifies CASSATPRTIEAFF. The V and J genes are TRBV28 and TRBJ1-1; the D is unclear. This CDR3 region has 14 residues. Germline V gene lookup returns CDR1 MDHEN and CDR2 SYDVKM. V lost 5 bases, J lost 7 bases, and 17 bases lay in between.